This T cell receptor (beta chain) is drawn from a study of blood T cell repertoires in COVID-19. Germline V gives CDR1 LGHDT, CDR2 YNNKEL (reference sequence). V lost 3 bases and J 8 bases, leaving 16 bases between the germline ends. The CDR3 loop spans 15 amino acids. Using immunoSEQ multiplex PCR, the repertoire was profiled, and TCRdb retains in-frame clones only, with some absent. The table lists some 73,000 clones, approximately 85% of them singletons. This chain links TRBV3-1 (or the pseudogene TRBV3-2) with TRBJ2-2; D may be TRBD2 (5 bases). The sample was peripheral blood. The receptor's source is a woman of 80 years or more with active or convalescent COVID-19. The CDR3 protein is CASSHSTGRVGELFF. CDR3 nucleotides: TGTGCCAGCAGCCATTCCACCGGGCGGGTTGGGGAGCTGTTTTTT.